The clone carrying this T cell receptor beta chain was observed at least ten times. The sample belongs to a study of T-cell reconstitution after alpha-beta-depleted transplantation in children. A library of TCRbeta sequences, prepared with unique molecular identifiers, was generated. MiXCR, run by TCRdb on the PCR reads, gives a single entry per CDR3 protein. The sample includes more than 60,000 distinct CDR3 sequences, 6% to 8.5% of them seen just once. The sample in question was PBMCs from the stem cell graft donor, obtained from the stem cell graft. The origin of this receptor is a human donor who donated a stem cell graft to a child with acute lymphoblastic leukemia.

The CDR3 DNA reads as TGCAGTGCTACCACGCCTGGGGTTCGAAATCAGCCCCAGCATTTT. This codes for CSATTPGVRNQPQHF. The gene calls are TRBV20-1 and TRBJ1-5; the D is unclear. The CDR3 sequence is 15 residues long. Germline CDR1 and CDR2: DFQATT and SNEGSKA (reference sequence). Trimming removed 4 bases at V and 4 bases at J, with 17 bases between.